This T cell receptor beta chain was identified during a study of cytomegalovirus exposure and HLA in healthy donors. Findings of the study overall: Specificity for CMV antigens was confirmed in vitro for three of the CMV-associated chains. Later examination showed HLA-associated TCR beta chains had greater clonal expansion than equally common others. HLA-A and HLA-B allele assignments for most subjects were reportedly predicted accurately using TCR beta sequences.

A multiplex PCR was run with 60 Vbeta primers and 13 Jbeta primers. TCRdb keeps only in-frame clones here, not all; method: immunoSEQ multiplex PCR. This sample carries some 94,000 clones, roughly 69% of them seen once, and the ten largest clones take 2.7%. In regard to this clone: Its specificity is unknown.

The CDR3 covers 13 residues. The V gene's germline CDR1 is MDHEN and CDR2 SYDVKM. Trimming took off 7 bases at V and 2 bases at J, with 11 bases between the two ends. The specimen sequenced was PBMCs. The rearrangement uses TRBV28 and TRBJ1-2; no reliable D call. This clonotype originated in a man aged 50-60 years in good health and CMV-seronegative. The CDR3 loop is CASNAGENYGYTF. CDR3 DNA: TGTGCCAGCAACGCCGGGGAGAACTATGGCTACACCTTC.